Below, 5 T cell receptor beta chains from the same sample are listed, as sequenced in a study of blood T cell repertoires in COVID-19. Produced via immunoSEQ multiplex PCR; TCRdb's table is partial and in-frame only. The sample consists of approximately 120,000 clones, about 93% of them appearing once. Sequences were obtained from peripheral blood. These receptors were collected from a man aged 45-60 years with COVID-19, enrolled during active disease.

The chain joins TRBV28 to TRBJ2-5; D is perhaps TRBD1 (5 bases). The CDR3 extends over 15 amino acids. V was pared by 3 bases and J by 5 bases, with 16 bases between. Germline CDR1 is MDHEN and CDR2 is SYDVKM. Written as DNA, the CDR3 is TGTGCCAGCAGTTTTCAAGGCACAGGAAGGGAGACCCAGTACTTC. Its translation: CASSFQGTGRETQYF.

J is TRBJ1-6 and V is TRBV9; a weak D match, TRBD1 (5 bases). Trimming left V 2 bases short and J 7 bases short, with 10 bases between. CDR1 is SGDLS and CDR2 is YYNGEE in the germline V gene. The CDR3 extends over 14 amino acids. CDR3 DNA sequence: TGTGCCAGCAGCGTGACAGTGACCAATTCACCCCTCCACTTT. This translates into CASSVTVTNSPLHF.

The genes are TRBV4-1 and TRBJ2-1; tentative D call: TRBD2 (5 bases). V dropped 3 bases and J dropped 10 bases, with 19 bases sitting between them. CDR1 is MGHRA and CDR2 is YSYEKL in the germline V gene. The CDR3 runs 15 residues. The CDR3: CASSQPTRGSLEQFF. CDR3 DNA sequence: TGCGCCAGCAGCCAGCCGACCAGAGGGTCCCTAGAGCAGTTCTTC.

The chain uses TRBV3-1 (or the pseudogene TRBV3-2) and TRBJ2-3; 10 bases agree with TRBD2. J gave up 4 bases and V 5 bases, and 15 bases lay outside the gene matches. Germline assignment: CDR1 LGHDT and CDR2 YNNKEL (reference sequence). The CDR3 length is 18 residues. CDR3 sequence (DNA): TGTGCCAGCAGCTCCCGACTAGCGGGCTCCGTACCCCCAGATACGCAGTATTTT. It yields the protein CASSSRLAGSVPPDTQYF.

In the case of this clone: Different DNA sequences within this sample yield the same CDR3. The genes are TRBV28 and TRBJ1-2; unclear D gene. V lost 2 bases to trimming and J lost 3 bases, with 4 bases between them. Germline CDR1 reads MDHEN; CDR2 reads SYDVKM. This CDR3 contains 12 residues. The CDR3: CASSLPDYGYTF. For the CDR3, the DNA is TGTGCCAGCAGTTTACCGGACTATGGCTACACCTTC.